This T cell receptor beta chain was observed in a study of blood T cells in healthy people across ages. In the study overall: T cells yielded about one barcoded beta molecule per two cells through template switching. Regarding the study as a whole: As naive T cell percentage varied, TCR beta diversity correlated strongly with it.

This CDR3 has 13 residues. V lost 6 bases and J 6 bases, leaving 13 bases between the germline ends. Germline V gives CDR1 SGHTA, CDR2 FQGNSA. Concerning this clonotype: The antigen is unknown.

Every donor contributed roughly 10 milliliters of peripheral blood by blood draw. PCR was performed a second time for roughly 7 to 12 cycles using a sample-barcoded 5' primer and a J-beta primer mix. TCRdb itself ran the 5' RACE reads through MiXCR, one entry per CDR3 protein. The table shows over 1,300,000 distinct CDR3 sequences, with approximately 60% occurring only once. The sequencing input was blood. This receptor was identified in a young man in good health. This chain uses TRBV7-2 with TRBJ2-3; D gene unclear. The CDR3 here is CASSVSRRDTQYF. The CDR3 DNA sequence: TGTGCCAGCAGTGTTTCCCGGCGGGATACGCAGTATTTT.